Sequencing of this TCR beta chain was carried out in a study of post-analysis software for immune sequencing data. Incorporated into the TCR beta cDNA libraries were unique molecular identifiers, which served to reduce PCR and sequencing biases. TCRdb used MiXCR to reprocess the PCR reads, holding one entry per CDR3 protein. The sample holds roughly 800,000 distinct CDR3 sequences, roughly 46% seen once. Overall study findings and caveats: Patients with multiple sclerosis recorded significantly lower normalized Chao1 diversity than controls, the study found. Five TRBV segments, including TRBV5-6, TRBV5-1 and TRBV20-1, were more frequent in patients than controls.

In regard to this clonotype: Antigen unknown. Its ends do not fully match the called genes, so a read error is possible.

The CDR3 runs to 15 residues. CDR1 and CDR2 from the germline V gene are SSHAT and FNYEAQ (reference sequence). This receptor was obtained from a girl aged 10-17 years with multiple sclerosis. The chain has TRBV7-7 and TRBJ2-5; 9 bases map to TRBD2. Sequencing input: blood. CDR3 region: CASSPGTSPQETQYF. The DNA of the CDR3 is TGTGCTAGCAGCCCGGGGACTAGCCCACAAGAGACCCAGTACTTC.